This T cell receptor (beta chain) came from a study of OX40 agonist ivuxolimab in advanced cancers. The data were produced by immunoSEQ multiplex PCR, yet TCRdb's version contains in-frame clones alone and is incomplete. The table includes tens of thousands of clones, 80% to 95% detected once. CDR1 GTSNPN and CDR2 SVGIG come from the germline V gene (reference sequence). The CDR3 contains 13 residues. V gave up 0 bases and J gave up 5 bases, with 10 bases separating them. The rearrangement links TRBV30 to TRBJ2-5, with D possibly TRBD2 on 6 matching bases. The specimen was CD4+ or CD8+ T cells sorted from blood, collected in a trial of the OX40 agonist ivuxolimab. The sequence was obtained from an adult with an advanced solid tumor such as melanoma, head and neck, liver or kidney cancer. CDR3 sequence: CAWSVLRGETQYF. In DNA, the CDR3 is TGTGCCTGGAGTGTACTTCGGGGGGAGACCCAGTACTTC.